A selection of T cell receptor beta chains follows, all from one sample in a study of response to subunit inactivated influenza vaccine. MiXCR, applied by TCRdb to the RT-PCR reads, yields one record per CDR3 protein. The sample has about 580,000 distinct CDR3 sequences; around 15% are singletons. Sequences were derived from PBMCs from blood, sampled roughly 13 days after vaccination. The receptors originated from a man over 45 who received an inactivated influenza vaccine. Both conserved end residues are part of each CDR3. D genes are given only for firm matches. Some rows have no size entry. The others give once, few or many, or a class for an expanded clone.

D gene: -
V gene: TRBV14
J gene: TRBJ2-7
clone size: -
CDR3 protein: CASSQGLVSGEHYF
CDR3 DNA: TGTGCCAGCAGCCAAGGCTTGGTGTCTGGCGAGCATTACTTC

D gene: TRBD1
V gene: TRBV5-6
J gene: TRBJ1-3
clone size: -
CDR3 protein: CASSLPWDRTGNTIYF
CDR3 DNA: TGTGCCAGCAGCTTACCTTGGGACAGGACTGGAAACACCATATATTTT

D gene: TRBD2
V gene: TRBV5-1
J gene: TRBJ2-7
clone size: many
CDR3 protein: CASSLVGEGYEQYF
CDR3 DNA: TGCGCCAGCAGCTTGGTGGGGGAGGGGTACGAGCAGTACTTC

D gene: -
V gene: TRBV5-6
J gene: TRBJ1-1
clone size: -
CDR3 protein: CASSLAGWTEAFF
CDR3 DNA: TGTGCCAGCAGCTTGGCTGGGTGGACTGAAGCTTTCTTT

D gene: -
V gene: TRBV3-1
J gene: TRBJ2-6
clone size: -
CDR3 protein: CASSPWGGIASGANVLTF
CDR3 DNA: TGTGCCAGCAGCCCCTGGGGCGGGATTGCCTCTGGGGCCAACGTCCTGACTTTC

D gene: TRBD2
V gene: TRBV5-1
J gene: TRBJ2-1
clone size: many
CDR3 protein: CASSLVGASGIEQFF
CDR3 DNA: TGCGCCAGCAGCTTGGTAGGGGCTAGCGGGATTGAGCAGTTCTTC

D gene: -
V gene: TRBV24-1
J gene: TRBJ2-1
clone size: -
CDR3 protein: CATSPIGGMNNEQFF
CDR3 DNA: TGTGCCACCAGCCCGATAGGGGGTATGAACAATGAGCAGTTCTTC

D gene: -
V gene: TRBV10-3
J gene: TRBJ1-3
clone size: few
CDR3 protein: CAIGGSSGNTIYF
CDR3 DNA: TGTGCCATCGGGGGCAGCTCTGGAAACACCATATATTTT

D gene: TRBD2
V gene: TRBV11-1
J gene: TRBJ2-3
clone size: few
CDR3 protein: CASSSQVGLAGGRPSIGTQYF
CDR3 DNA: TGTGCCAGCAGCTCCCAGGTGGGACTAGCGGGGGGGCGACCCTCAATCGGGACGCAGTATTTT

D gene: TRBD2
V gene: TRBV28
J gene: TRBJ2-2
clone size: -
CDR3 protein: CASSHLLGLVDSGELFF
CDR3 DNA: TGTGCCAGCAGCCACCTATTGGGACTAGTTGACAGCGGGGAGCTGTTTTTT

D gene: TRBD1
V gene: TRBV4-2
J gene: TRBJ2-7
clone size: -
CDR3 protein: CASSQTGTGGFEQYF
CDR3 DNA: TGTGCCAGCAGCCAAACCGGGACAGGGGGGTTCGAGCAGTACTTC

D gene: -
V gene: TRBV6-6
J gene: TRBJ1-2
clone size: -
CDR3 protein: CASSPTVVGGYTF
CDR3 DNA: TGTGCCAGCAGTCCGACAGTGGTGGGTGGCTACACCTTC

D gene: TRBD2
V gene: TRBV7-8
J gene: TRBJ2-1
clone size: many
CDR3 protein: CASIPRGGLVHNEQFF
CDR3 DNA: TGTGCCAGCATCCCCCGAGGGGGACTAGTCCACAATGAGCAGTTCTTC

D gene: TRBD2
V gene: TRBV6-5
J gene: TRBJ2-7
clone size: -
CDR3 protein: CASSYYSGGATEQYF
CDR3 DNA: TGTGCCAGCAGTTACTATAGCGGGGGAGCGACCGAGCAGTACTTC

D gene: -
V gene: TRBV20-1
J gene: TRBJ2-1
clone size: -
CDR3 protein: CSAGRTGYNEQFF
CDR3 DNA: TGCAGTGCTGGGAGGACTGGATACAATGAGCAGTTCTTC

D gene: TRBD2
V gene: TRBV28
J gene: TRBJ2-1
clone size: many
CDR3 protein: CASSSSGSSYNEQFF
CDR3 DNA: TGTGCCAGCAGCTCTAGCGGGAGCTCCTACAATGAGCAGTTCTTC

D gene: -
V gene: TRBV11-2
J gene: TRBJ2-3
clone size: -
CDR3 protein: CASSLGGISGLTDTQYF
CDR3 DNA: TGTGCCAGCAGCTTAGGAGGAATTAGCGGACTCACAGATACGCAGTATTTT

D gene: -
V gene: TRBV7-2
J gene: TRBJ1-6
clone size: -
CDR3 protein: CASSSGLSSPLHF
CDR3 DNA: TGTGCCAGCAGCTCGGGACTGAGTTCACCCCTCCACTTT

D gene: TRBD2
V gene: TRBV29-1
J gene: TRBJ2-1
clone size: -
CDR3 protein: CSVTGLAGGPYNEQFF
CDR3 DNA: TGCAGCGTTACGGGACTAGCGGGAGGTCCCTACAATGAGCAGTTCTTC

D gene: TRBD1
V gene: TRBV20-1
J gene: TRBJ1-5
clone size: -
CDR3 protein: CSAGTGVNQPQHF
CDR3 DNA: TGCAGTGCCGGGACAGGGGTTAATCAGCCCCAGCATTTT

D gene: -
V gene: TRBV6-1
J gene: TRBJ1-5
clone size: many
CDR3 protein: CASRLSNQPQHF
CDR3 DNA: TGTGCCAGCAGACTCAGCAATCAGCCCCAGCATTTT

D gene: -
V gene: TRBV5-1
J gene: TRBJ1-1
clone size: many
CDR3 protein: CASSLEVNTEAFF
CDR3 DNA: TGTGCCAGCAGCTTAGAGGTGAACACTGAAGCTTTCTTT

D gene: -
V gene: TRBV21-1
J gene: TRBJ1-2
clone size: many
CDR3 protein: CASSTRTGVACGYTF
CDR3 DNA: TGTGCCAGCAGCACTCGAACAGGGGTGGCGTGTGGCTACACCTTC

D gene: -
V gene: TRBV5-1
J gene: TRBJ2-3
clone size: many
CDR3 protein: CASSLEGQDTQYF
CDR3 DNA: TGCGCCAGCAGCTTGGAAGGACAGGATACGCAGTATTTT

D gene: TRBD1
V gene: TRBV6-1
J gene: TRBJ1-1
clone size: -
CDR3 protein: CASNRDRGRTEAFF
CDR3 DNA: TGTGCCAGCAACCGGGACAGGGGGCGGACTGAAGCTTTCTTT

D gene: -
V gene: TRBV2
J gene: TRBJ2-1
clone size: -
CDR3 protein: CASSREVSSYNEQFF
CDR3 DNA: TGTGCCAGCAGTAGGGAGGTGAGCTCCTACAATGAGCAGTTCTTC

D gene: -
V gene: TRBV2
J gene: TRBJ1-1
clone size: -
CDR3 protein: CASTPSTLGNTEAFF
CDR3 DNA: TGTGCCAGCACCCCCTCGACTTTGGGGAACACTGAAGCTTTCTTT

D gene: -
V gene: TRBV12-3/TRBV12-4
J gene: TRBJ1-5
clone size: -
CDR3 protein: CASNTRGIDQAQHF
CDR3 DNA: TGTGCCAGCAACACTCGGGGGATTGATCAGGCCCAGCATTTT

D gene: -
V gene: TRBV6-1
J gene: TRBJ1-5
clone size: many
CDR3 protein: CASSELSRGFQPQHF
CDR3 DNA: TGTGCCAGCAGTGAATTGTCGAGGGGGTTTCAGCCCCAGCATTTT

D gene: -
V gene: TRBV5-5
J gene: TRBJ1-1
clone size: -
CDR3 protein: CASSPDGGRNTEAFF
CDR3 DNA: TGTGCCAGCAGCCCTGACGGAGGCCGCAACACTGAAGCTTTCTTT

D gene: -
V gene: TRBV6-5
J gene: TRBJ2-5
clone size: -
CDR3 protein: CASSYTGRETQYF
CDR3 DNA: TGTGCCAGCAGTTATACAGGGAGGGAGACCCAGTACTTC

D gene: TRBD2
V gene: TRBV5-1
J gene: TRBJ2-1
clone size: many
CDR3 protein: CASSLGLGGSFSYNEQFF
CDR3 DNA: TGCGCCAGCAGCTTGGGATTGGGGGGGTCCTTCTCCTACAATGAGCAGTTCTTC

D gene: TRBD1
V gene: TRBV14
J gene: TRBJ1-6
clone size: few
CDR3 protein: CASSQLQGLQNSPLHF
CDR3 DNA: TGTGCCAGCAGCCAGCTACAGGGGCTTCAGAATTCACCCCTCCACTTT

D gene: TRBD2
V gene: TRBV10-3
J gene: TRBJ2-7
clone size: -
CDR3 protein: CAISELAGRLAEQYF
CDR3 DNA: TGTGCCATCAGTGAGTTAGCGGGGAGGTTGGCCGAGCAGTACTTC

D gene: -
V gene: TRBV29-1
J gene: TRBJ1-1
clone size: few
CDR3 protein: CSVGRPNTEAFF
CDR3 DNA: TGCAGCGTGGGACGGCCGAACACTGAAGCTTTCTTT

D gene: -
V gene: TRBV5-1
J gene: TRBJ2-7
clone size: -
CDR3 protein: CASSLDLSSYEQYF
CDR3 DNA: TGCGCCAGCAGCTTGGACCTGAGCTCCTACGAGCAGTACTTC

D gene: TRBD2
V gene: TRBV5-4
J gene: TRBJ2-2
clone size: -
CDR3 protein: CASSSPLAGGANTGELFF
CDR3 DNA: TGTGCCAGCAGCTCACCCCTAGCGGGGGGGGCGAACACCGGGGAGCTGTTTTTT

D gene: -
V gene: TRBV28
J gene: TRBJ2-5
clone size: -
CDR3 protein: CASSYLGQETQYF
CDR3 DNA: TGTGCCAGCAGTTATTTAGGGCAAGAGACCCAGTACTTC

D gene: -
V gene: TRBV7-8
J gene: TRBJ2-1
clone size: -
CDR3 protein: CASSGGGYPVHSEQFF
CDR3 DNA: TGTGCCAGCAGCGGGGGGGGCTACCCGGTCCATTCTGAGCAGTTCTTC

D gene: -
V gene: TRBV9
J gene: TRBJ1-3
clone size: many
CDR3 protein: CASSVGEDTIYF
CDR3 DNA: TGTGCCAGCAGCGTAGGGGAGGACACCATATATTTT

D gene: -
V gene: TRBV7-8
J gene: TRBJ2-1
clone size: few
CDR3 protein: CASSLALPHEQFF
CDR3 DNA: TGTGCCAGCAGCTTAGCGCTCCCACACGAGCAGTTCTTC

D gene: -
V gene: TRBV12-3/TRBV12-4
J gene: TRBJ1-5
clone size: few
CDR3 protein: CASSLMDGSNQPQHF
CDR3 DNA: TGTGCCAGCAGTTTAATGGATGGCAGCAATCAGCCCCAGCATTTT

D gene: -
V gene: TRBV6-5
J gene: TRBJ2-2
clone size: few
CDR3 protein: CASSYYITTYRGELFF
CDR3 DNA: TGTGCCAGCAGTTACTATATAACGACCTATAGGGGGGAGCTGTTTTTT

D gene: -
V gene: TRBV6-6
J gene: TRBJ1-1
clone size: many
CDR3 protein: CASSYDGMNTEAFF
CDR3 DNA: TGTGCCAGCAGTTACGACGGAATGAACACTGAAGCTTTCTTT

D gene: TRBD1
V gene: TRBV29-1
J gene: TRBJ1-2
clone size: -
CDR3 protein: CSVDGGTGSNYGYTF
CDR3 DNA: TGCAGCGTTGACGGGGGGACAGGGTCTAACTATGGCTACACCTTC

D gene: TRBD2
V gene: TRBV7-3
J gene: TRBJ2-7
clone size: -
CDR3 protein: CASSLSGLAGTYEQYF
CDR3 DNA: TGTGCCAGCAGCTTATCCGGACTAGCGGGAACCTACGAGCAGTACTTC

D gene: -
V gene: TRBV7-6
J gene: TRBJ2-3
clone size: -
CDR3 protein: CASSSQGRFTDTQYF
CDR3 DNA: TGTGCCAGCAGTAGTCAAGGGAGGTTCACAGATACGCAGTATTTT

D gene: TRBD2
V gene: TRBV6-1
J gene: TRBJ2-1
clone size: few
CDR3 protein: CAISGLAGFNEQFF
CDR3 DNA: TGTGCCATATCTGGACTAGCGGGATTTAATGAGCAGTTCTTC

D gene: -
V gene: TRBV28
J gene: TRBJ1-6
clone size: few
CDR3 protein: CASGSFGGSPLHF
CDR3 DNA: TGTGCCAGCGGAAGCTTCGGGGGTTCACCCCTCCACTTT

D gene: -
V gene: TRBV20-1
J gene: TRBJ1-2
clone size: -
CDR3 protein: CSARFRGYDYGYTF
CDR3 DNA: TGCAGTGCTAGATTCAGGGGATACGACTATGGCTACACCTTC

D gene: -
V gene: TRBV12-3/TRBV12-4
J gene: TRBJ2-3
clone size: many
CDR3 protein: CASSHAGISKRTDTQYF
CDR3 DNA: TGTGCCAGCAGTCATGCTGGGATATCGAAGCGCACAGATACGCAGTATTTT

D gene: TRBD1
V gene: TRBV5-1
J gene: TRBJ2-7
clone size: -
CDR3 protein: CASRYGTGGKSEEQYF
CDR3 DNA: TGCGCCAGCAGATATGGGACAGGGGGAAAATCTGAAGAGCAGTACTTC

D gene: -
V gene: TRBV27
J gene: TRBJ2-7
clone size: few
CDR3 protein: CASSPRPVIPYEQYF
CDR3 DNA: TGTGCCAGCAGTCCACGACCCGTTATACCCTACGAGCAGTACTTC

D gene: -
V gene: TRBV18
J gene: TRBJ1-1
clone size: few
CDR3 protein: CASSASGAFGSTEAFF
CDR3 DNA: TGTGCCAGCTCAGCTTCCGGGGCCTTTGGTAGCACTGAAGCTTTCTTT

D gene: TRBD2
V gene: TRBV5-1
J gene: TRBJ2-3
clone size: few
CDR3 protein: CASSIRTSGGPRAPQYF
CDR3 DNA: TGCGCCAGCAGCATCCGGACTAGCGGGGGGCCCCGGGCGCCGCAGTATTTT